This TCR beta chain was sequenced in a study of blood T cell repertoires in COVID-19. Study as a whole: Collection of acute and convalescent COVID-19 samples took place in the United States, Italy and Spain. T cells, B-cell-depleted T cells, or PBMCs supplied cDNA or gDNA.

Germline V gives CDR1 SGHTS, CDR2 YDEGEE. This CDR3 is built from 14 residues. With 4 bases clipped from V and 7 bases from J, the junction kept 11 bases outside the gene matches. In the source study's methods: Amplifying reference gene primers gave estimates of nucleated cell counts. Sequencing used immunoSEQ multiplex PCR; TCRdb keeps in-frame clones, though not all of them. For V, J and clone size, that table is used; D and trimming come from the DNA. There are about 100,000 clones in the sample; more than 75% occur only once, and around 10% lies in the top ten. The genes are TRBV5-8 and TRBJ2-7, with 7 positions matching TRBD1. The specimen sequenced was peripheral blood. This sequence originates from a woman aged 30 to 39 with acute or convalescent COVID-19. The CDR3 nucleotides are TGTGCCAGCAGCCCTAGGGGGCAATCGAGAGAGCAGTACTTC. Its protein is CASSPRGQSREQYF.